Each of the 16 T cell receptor beta chains below was sequenced from the same sample in a study of beta chain features in type 1 diabetes. Expressed TCRB transcripts were sequenced because the isolated RNA had all been reverse transcribed beforehand. The table came from immunoSEQ multiplex PCR; TCRdb's copy has only in-frame clones and leaves some out. The top ten hold around 0.39% of the sample, which has approximately 140,000 clones, under 60% seen once. The sequenced sample consisted of Tregs from blood. The receptor set was obtained from a young man in good health.

The chain joins TRBV20-1 to TRBJ2-1; a possible D gene is TRBD2 (5 bases). The germline CDR1 and CDR2 sequences are DFQATT and SNEGSKA (reference sequence). V dropped 2 bases and J dropped 10 bases, with 9 bases sitting between them. This CDR3 comprises 11 residues. CDR3 DNA sequence: TGCAGTGCTAGAATGCCGGGAGAGCAGTTCTTC. It specifies CSARMPGEQFF.

The chain employs TRBV19 and TRBJ1-5; D is possibly TRBD1 (5 bases). This CDR3 is built from 14 residues. Trimming removed 5 bases at V and 5 bases at J, with 13 bases between. Germline assignment: CDR1 LNHDA and CDR2 SQIVND (reference sequence). The CDR3 protein is CASSPPTVYQPQHF. The CDR3 DNA reads TGTGCCAGTAGTCCGCCGACAGTCTATCAGCCCCAGCATTTT.

The CDR3: CSVSTGGPTYEQYF. DNA for the CDR3: TGCAGCGTGTCGACAGGGGGGCCTACCTACGAGCAGTACTTC. This rearrangement joins TRBV29-1 to TRBJ2-7; 9 bases align to TRBD1. The CDR3 runs to 14 residues. Germline trimming cut 6 bases from V and 2 bases from J; bases unmatched to any gene: 8. The germline V gene has CDR1 SQVTM and CDR2 ANQGSEA.

This chain links TRBV5-4 with TRBJ2-1, with 11 bases matching TRBD2. Germline V gene data show CDR1 as SGHNT and CDR2 as YYREEE (reference sequence). Germline trimming cut 1 base from V and 6 bases from J; bases unmatched to any gene: 3. The length of the CDR3 is 15 residues. The CDR3 nucleotides read TGTGCCAGCAGCTTGTCTAGCGGGAGGCTCAATGAGCAGTTCTTC. Translating gives CASSLSSGRLNEQFF.

This clone has a single count. The rearrangement uses TRBV2 and TRBJ2-1; D is possibly TRBD2 (6 bases). Germline values: CDR1 SNHLY, CDR2 FYNNEI. The V end lost 9 bases, the J end lost 4 bases, and 13 bases lay between the germline ends. The CDR3 has 13 residues. The CDR3 coding sequence is TGTGCCAGTTCCCCGGGACTGTACAATGAGCAGTTCTTC. This codes for CASSPGLYNEQFF. Using reference TRBV2 and TRBJ2-1 for the parts outside the CDR3, the full variable domain is EPEVTQTPSHQVTQMGQEVILRCVPISNHLYFYWYRQILGQKVEFLVSFYNNEISEKSEIFDDQFSVERPDGSNFTLKIRSTKLEDSAMYFCASSPGLYNEQFFGPGTRLTVL.

This clone was observed a handful of times. V is TRBV6-5 and J is TRBJ2-2; TRBD2 aligns across 14 bases. V was clipped by 7 bases and J by 5 bases; unmatched bases: 3. Per germline, CDR1 MNHEY and CDR2 SVGAGI. CDR3 length: 15 amino acids. The CDR3 DNA sequence: TGTGCCAGCACCCGGACTAGCGGGGGGACCGGGGAGCTGTTTTTT. The encoded protein is CASTRTSGGTGELFF.

In DNA form, the CDR3 reads TGTGCCAGCTCACCTGAGACACCGTACAATGAGCAGTTCTTC. Its protein product is CASSPETPYNEQFF. The chain couples TRBV18 to TRBJ2-1; D ambiguous. The length of the CDR3 is 14 residues. CDR1 is KGHSH and CDR2 is LQKENI in the germline V gene. V lost 3 bases, J lost 4 bases, and 10 bases lay in between.

The CDR3 protein is CASNKEGAAQETQYF. CDR3 bases: TGTGCCAGTAATAAGGAGGGGGCCGCACAAGAGACCCAGTACTTC. The chain links TRBV19 to TRBJ2-5, with D maybe TRBD1 (7 bases). Germline V lookup: CDR1 LNHDA, CDR2 SQIVND (reference sequence). V was cut by 7 bases and J by 2 bases, with 17 bases left in between. The CDR3 covers 15 residues.

This chain connects TRBV29-1 to TRBJ1-4; D might be TRBD1 (6 bases). This CDR3 region has 15 residues. CDR1 and CDR2 (germline): SQVTM, ANQGSEA. Trimming pared 2 bases from V and 8 bases from J, leaving 18 bases between. This CDR3 is CSVEWGTSGFEKLFF. The CDR3 nucleotides read TGCAGCGTTGAATGGGGGACATCGGGATTCGAAAAACTGTTTTTT.

The J gene is TRBJ2-2, the V gene TRBV5-4; D may be TRBD2 (6 bases). The CDR3 spans 14 residues. Germline-derived CDR1 and CDR2 are SGHNT and YYREEE (reference sequence). V gave up 2 bases and J gave up 1 base, with 6 bases separating them. CDR3 in amino acids: CASSFGGNTGELFF. Here the CDR3 DNA reads TGTGCCAGCAGCTTCGGGGGGAACACCGGGGAGCTGTTTTTT. Full variable domain (rest looked up from reference TRBV5-4 and TRBJ2-2): ETGVTQSPTHLIKTRGQQVTLRCSSQSGHNTVSWYQQALGQGPQFIFQYYREEENGRGNFPPRFSGLQFPNYSSELNVNALELDDSALYLCASSFGGNTGELFFGEGSRLTVL.

V and J are TRBV7-9 and TRBJ1-2, with D perhaps TRBD1 (5 bases). This CDR3 region has 14 residues. The V and J ends lost 5 bases and 4 bases respectively, with 14 bases between them. CDR1 and CDR2 from the germline V gene are SEHNR and FQNEAQ (reference sequence). The CDR3: CASSQDGASYGYTF. CDR3 sequence (DNA): TGTGCCAGCAGCCAAGATGGGGCGAGCTATGGCTACACCTTC.

The CDR3 is CASSPRSGTIYNEQFF. The CDR3, as DNA: TGTGCCAGCAGCCCCCGGAGCGGGACTATATACAATGAGCAGTTCTTC. The chain recombines TRBV7-8 with TRBJ2-1; 7 positions agree with TRBD2. The trim removed 5 bases at V and 4 bases at J, leaving 11 bases unmatched. Germline values: CDR1 SGHVS, CDR2 FQNEAQ. This CDR3 contains 16 residues.

The V gene is TRBV7-9, the J gene TRBJ2-1; D is undetermined. V lost 2 bases to trimming and J lost 5 bases, with 4 bases between them. The length of the CDR3 is 12 residues. CDR1 SEHNR and CDR2 FQNEAQ come from the germline V gene (reference sequence). The CDR3 region has the DNA TGTGCCAGCAGCTTAAACAACAATGAGCAGTTCTTC. Translating it yields CASSLNNNEQFF.

The J gene is TRBJ2-7, the V gene TRBV5-1; 12 bases align to TRBD1. CDR1 SGHRS and CDR2 YFSETQ come from the germline V gene. V shed 0 bases, J shed 5 bases, and the junction held 3 bases outside the gene matches. This CDR3 has 15 residues. CDR3 nucleotide sequence: TGCGCCAGCAGCTTGGGAGGGACAGGGGGCCACGAGCAGTACTTC. Translated, it gives CASSLGGTGGHEQYF.

This clone was counted only a few times. The chain couples TRBV7-3 to TRBJ2-3; 7 bases are a match to TRBD2. The CDR3 loop spans 14 amino acids. Trimming removed 7 bases from V and 2 bases from J; junction bases left unmatched: 6. Germline V gene sequence: CDR1 SGHTA, CDR2 FQGTGA. In DNA, the CDR3 is TGTGCCAGCACCTTCGGGAGGAACACAGATACGCAGTATTTT. Its protein product is CASTFGRNTDTQYF.

This clone showed up just a few times. The chain is built from TRBV10-3 and TRBJ1-2; D call uncertain. The CDR3 runs 15 residues. The germline V gene has CDR1 ENHRY and CDR2 SYGVKD. V was trimmed by 5 bases and J by 0 bases, leaving 13 bases between them. The CDR3, as DNA: TGTGCCATCAGTCTAACCGACTATACTAACTATGGCTACACCTTC. Protein sequence: CAISLTDYTNYGYTF.